This TCR beta chain comes out of a study of cytomegalovirus exposure and HLA in healthy donors. In the case of this clone: Its cognate antigen is unknown.

Findings and limits, study-wide: The availability of immune exposure information extended only to CMV serostatus. Segments of the TCR beta V type were, in most cases, productive about 90% or about 30% of the time in an earlier analysis. As was reported, the classifier diagnosed cytomegalovirus status with high specificity and sensitivity. In vitro checks showed that a few CMV-associated chains really do target CMV antigens.

PCR was performed using 60 Vbeta and 13 Jbeta primers. Measured with immunoSEQ multiplex PCR; TCRdb has only the in-frame clones, and not every one. The sample includes 190,000 or so clones, around 75% of them seen just once. This CDR3 region has 16 residues. Germline V gene sequence: CDR1 MDHEN, CDR2 SYDVKM. With V trimmed by 3 bases and J by 1 base, 6 bases remained unmatched. The TCR originated in a male donor in good health and CMV-seropositive. This chain joins TRBV28 and TRBJ2-3, with 8 bases matching TRBD1. Sample: PBMCs. The CDR3 nucleotides read TGTGCCAGCAGTTTTCTAACGGGACAGGGCACAGATACGCAGTATTTT. This translates into CASSFLTGQGTDTQYF.